These 10 T cell receptor beta chains share one sample of origin, sequenced in a study of shared clonotypes between healthy human individuals. Sequencing used immunoSEQ multiplex PCR; TCRdb keeps in-frame clones, though not all of them. There are approximately 500,000 clones in the sample; approximately 79% occur only once, and about an eighth lies in the top ten. Sample: PBMCs. The receptors come from a woman aged 40 to 50 in good health. Some clones in this sample may be carry-over from other donors' samples.

CDR3 residues: CASSSGTGGETQYF. The CDR3 coding sequence is TGCGCCAGCAGCTCCGGGACAGGGGGAGAGACCCAGTACTTC. The V and J genes are TRBV5-1 and TRBJ2-5; 11 positions agree with TRBD1. CDR1 is SGHRS and CDR2 is YFSETQ in the germline V gene. V was pared by 3 bases and J by 4 bases, with 2 bases of the junction left unmatched. The CDR3 covers 14 residues.

This clone was found once. CDR3: CATSRDMGGVVNTEAFF. CDR3 sequence (DNA): TGTGCCACCAGCAGAGATATGGGGGGAGTCGTGAACACTGAAGCTTTCTTT. The V call is TRBV15, the J call TRBJ1-1, with D possibly being TRBD1 (5 bases). The germline V gene encodes CDR1 LNHNV and CDR2 YYDKDF (reference sequence). The V and J ends lost 0 bases and 0 bases respectively, with 14 bases between them. CDR3 length: 17 amino acids.

The chain carries TRBV11-2 and TRBJ1-3, with D unresolved. V was clipped by 1 base and J by 2 bases, with 9 bases between them. Per the germline V gene, CDR1 is SGHAT and CDR2 is FQNNGV. The length of the CDR3 is 15 residues. The CDR3 region has the DNA TGTGCCAGCAGCTTAGTACCCGGAACTGGAAACACCATATATTTT. Amino acid sequence: CASSLVPGTGNTIYF.

The rearrangement joins TRBV4-2 to TRBJ2-1; TRBD2 is a possible D gene (5 bases). The V gene lost 7 bases and the J gene lost 3 bases, with 7 bases spanning the gap. The CDR3 has 12 amino acids. The V gene's germline CDR1 is LGHNA and CDR2 YNFKEQ. Here the CDR3 reads CASKTSYNEQFF. In nucleotides, the CDR3 is TGTGCCAGCAAAACTAGCTACAATGAGCAGTTCTTC.

The chain has TRBV30 and TRBJ1-5; TRBD1 aligns across 8 bases. The CDR3 contains 15 residues. V lost 0 bases to trimming and J lost 6 bases; unmatched junction nucleotides: 7. The germline CDR1 and CDR2 sequences are GTSNPN and SVGIG (reference sequence). The CDR3 protein is CAWSVGAGGGQPQHF. The DNA for the CDR3 is TGTGCCTGGAGTGTCGGGGCAGGGGGCGGTCAGCCCCAGCATTTT.

V usage is TRBV30 and J usage is TRBJ2-2; no firm D call. V was trimmed by 1 base and J by 9 bases, leaving 9 bases between them. The CDR3 sequence is 12 residues long. The germline V gene has CDR1 GTSNPN and CDR2 SVGIG (reference sequence). DNA of the CDR3: TGTGCCTGGAGTGGGGTTCCCTGGGAGCTGTTTTTT. Amino acids: CAWSGVPWELFF. Supplemented by reference TRBV30 and TRBJ2-2, the full variable domain reads SQTIHQWPATLVQPVGSPLSLECTVEGTSNPNLYWYRQAAGRGLQLLFYSVGIGQISSEVPQNLSASRPQDRQFILSSKKLLLSDSGFYLCAWSGVPWELFFGEGSRLTVL.

The V gene is TRBV12-5, the J gene TRBJ2-5; D is ambiguous. V was cut by 5 bases and J by 4 bases, with 8 bases left in between. The CDR3 is made up of 12 amino acids. Germline loops: CDR1 LGHNT, CDR2 FRNRAP. This CDR3 is CASGMSGETQYF. CDR3 sequence (DNA): TGTGCTAGTGGTATGAGTGGAGAGACCCAGTACTTC.

This clone was counted only a few times. The chain links TRBV28 to TRBJ2-6, with D perhaps TRBD1 or TRBD2 (6 bases each). The CDR3 spans 17 residues. In germline, CDR1 is MDHEN, CDR2 SYDVKM. Trimming left V 7 bases short and J 2 bases short, with 18 bases between. The CDR3 region has the DNA TGTGCCAGCACCACCGTCCAGGGGACTGCTGGGGCCAACGTCCTGACTTTC. Translating it yields CASTTVQGTAGANVLTF.

V usage is TRBV28 and J usage is TRBJ2-7; D unclear. V was clipped by 5 bases and J by 2 bases, with 10 bases between them. CDR3 size: 13 residues. CDR1 is MDHEN and CDR2 is SYDVKM in the germline V gene. The CDR3 region has the DNA TGTGCCAGCAGTACGGAAATTCCCTACGAGCAGTACTTC. Encoded protein: CASSTEIPYEQYF. The variable domain in full, completed from reference TRBV28 and TRBJ2-7, reads DVKVTQSSRYLVKRTGEKVFLECVQDMDHENMFWYRQDPGLGLRLIYFSYDVKMKEKGDIPEGYSVSREKKERFSLILESASTNQTSMYLCASSTEIPYEQYFGPGTRLTVT.

The rearrangement uses TRBV6-1 and TRBJ1-5, with D maybe TRBD1 (5 bases). The germline CDR1 and CDR2 sequences are MNHNS and SASEGT. The ends were cut back, 5 bases at V and 5 bases at J, with 16 bases in the middle. This CDR3 has 15 residues. The CDR3 is CASSLGGVGDQPQHF. The DNA of the CDR3 is TGTGCCAGCAGTTTAGGCGGCGTGGGGGATCAGCCCCAGCATTTT.